The 28 T cell receptor beta chains below all came from one sample that was sequenced in a study of blood T cell repertoires in COVID-19. The data were produced by immunoSEQ multiplex PCR, yet TCRdb's version contains in-frame clones alone and is incomplete. The sample lists 35,000 to 50,000 clones, about 85% occurring once. The sequenced material came from peripheral blood. These receptors were collected from a man in his 60s with acute or convalescent COVID-19.

The chain is built from TRBV2 and TRBJ1-2; possibly TRBD1 for D (5 bases). Germline CDR1 is SNHLY and CDR2 is FYNNEI. Trimming took 8 bases from V and 7 from J, leaving 17 bases between them. The CDR3 is 13 residues long. CDR3 DNA sequence: TGTGCCAGCGGGGGTTCGGGGGGTTTTGGCTACACCTTC. Amino acid sequence: CASGGSGGFGYTF.

The chain combines TRBV5-8 with TRBJ2-7; 11 bases map to TRBD2. The germline V gene has CDR1 SGHTS and CDR2 YDEGEE. The length of the CDR3 is 16 residues. V lost 4 bases and J lost 2; bases outside the gene matches: 8. The CDR3 DNA reads TGTGCCAGCAGCGTGACCGGGACTAGCGGAACCTACGAGCAGTACTTC. It codes for CASSVTGTSGTYEQYF.

The chain joins TRBV30 to TRBJ1-4; D is possibly TRBD1 (6 bases). V shed 3 bases and J shed 8 bases, with 22 bases lying between them. The CDR3 is 16 residues long. The V gene's germline CDR1 is GTSNPN and CDR2 SVGIG (reference sequence). The CDR3 reads CAWSAPGGLRGEKLFF. The CDR3 region has the DNA TGTGCCTGGAGCGCTCCGGGGGGGCTCCGAGGGGAAAAACTGTTTTTT.

The rearrangement links TRBV4-1 to TRBJ2-1; D gene uncertain. The germline V gene has CDR1 MGHRA and CDR2 YSYEKL. With 1 base removed from V and 0 bases from J, the gap between germline ends came to 13 bases. The CDR3 consists of 17 residues. The CDR3 DNA is TGCGCCAGCAGCCAAGGGCTGTTCACCCTCTCCTACAATGAGCAGTTCTTC. It is translated as CASSQGLFTLSYNEQFF.

J is TRBJ1-6 and V is TRBV19, with D hard to call. Between the trimmed V and J ends, which lost 0 bases and 10 bases, there was a span of 10 bases. The germline gives CDR1 LNHDA, CDR2 SQIVND (reference sequence). The CDR3 totals 14 residues. As DNA, the CDR3 is TGTGCCAGTAGTATAGATATCCGGAGATCACCCCTCCACTTT. Translation: CASSIDIRRSPLHF.

V is TRBV19 and J is TRBJ1-1, with a weak D call TRBD1 (5 bases). Looked up from germline, CDR1 is LNHDA and CDR2 is SQIVND (reference sequence). Trimming left V 6 bases short and J 0 bases short, with 14 bases between. CDR3 length: 15 amino acids. The CDR3 here is CASRLRGPMNTEAFF. The CDR3 DNA reads as TGTGCCAGTAGGTTAAGGGGCCCCATGAACACTGAAGCTTTCTTT.

This clone was observed once. The V and J genes are TRBV9 and TRBJ2-3, with a tentative D call TRBD2 (5 bases). This CDR3 is 15 amino acids long. V dropped 0 bases and J dropped 5 bases, with 13 bases sitting between them. Germline values: CDR1 SGDLS, CDR2 YYNGEE. The CDR3 protein is CASSVDWERVDTQYF. The DNA of the CDR3 is TGTGCCAGCAGCGTAGACTGGGAGAGGGTAGATACGCAGTATTTT.

In the case of this clone: The junction and the germline gene differ at one end; a read error may be behind it. The gene calls are TRBV7-7 and TRBJ2-1; TRBD2 matches at 8 bases. CDR1 and CDR2 from the germline V gene are SSHAT and FNYEAQ (reference sequence). The CDR3 covers 15 residues. The CDR3 here is CASSLEAGVGNEQFF. CDR3 sequence (DNA): TGTGCTAGCAGCTTAGAAGCGGGAGTAGGTAATGAGCAGTTCTTC.

This chain joins TRBV3-1 (or the pseudogene TRBV3-2) and TRBJ2-7; D not certain. Trimming stripped 1 base from V and 1 base from J, with 8 bases between. Per germline, CDR1 LGHDT and CDR2 YNNKEL (reference sequence). The CDR3 extends over 14 amino acids. This CDR3 is CASSQVPESYEQYF. CDR3 nucleotides: TGTGCCAGCAGCCAAGTCCCAGAATCCTACGAGCAGTACTTC.

The V call is TRBV4-2, the J call TRBJ1-1, with TRBD1 matching 11 bases. CDR1 is LGHNA and CDR2 is YNFKEQ in the germline V gene. The J segment lost 1 base and the V segment lost 4 bases, leaving 11 bases of the junction unmatched. The CDR3 consists of 18 residues. CDR3 bases: TGTGCCAGCAGCCCCTTCTTGGGACAGGGGGTAAAGAACACTGAAGCTTTCTTT. This gives the protein CASSPFLGQGVKNTEAFF.

This sequence joins TRBV9 and TRBJ1-2, with D perhaps TRBD1 (5 bases). Germline CDR1 reads SGDLS; CDR2 reads YYNGEE. This CDR3 has 15 amino acids. V was cut by 3 bases and J by 4 bases, with 16 bases left in between. The CDR3 DNA reads as TGTGCCAGCAGCGGAGTCGGTAAGGGGTCCTATGGCTACACCTTC. Translation gives CASSGVGKGSYGYTF.

This chain joins TRBV2 and TRBJ1-1; maybe TRBD1 (6 bases). V lost 4 bases to trimming and J lost 1 base, with 10 bases between them. Per the germline V gene, CDR1 is SNHLY and CDR2 is FYNNEI. This CDR3 is 14 amino acids long. The CDR3 DNA sequence: TGTGCCAGCAGTGGGGGACACCGGAACACTGAAGCTTTCTTT. Translated, it gives CASSGGHRNTEAFF.

The gene calls are TRBV27 and TRBJ2-2, with no clear D. Germline V CDR1 and CDR2: MNHEY, SMNVEV (reference sequence). The CDR3 loop spans 13 amino acids. Trimming removed 5 bases from V and 3 bases from J, with 7 bases in between. The CDR3 protein is CASSPLYTGELFF. The CDR3 DNA reads TGTGCCAGCAGTCCTCTTTACACCGGGGAGCTGTTTTTT.

A few counts support this clone. This chain links TRBV7-9 with TRBJ2-1; no reliable D call. CDR1 is SEHNR and CDR2 is FQNEAQ in the germline V gene (reference sequence). CDR3 size: 13 residues. Trimming stripped 5 bases from V and 8 bases from J, with 13 bases between. The CDR3 DNA reads TGTGCCAGCAGCCCTGAGGCCCGGGATGAGCAGTTCTTC. It yields the protein CASSPEARDEQFF.

This clone was picked up a small number of times. The CDR3 loop reads CASRRGGRAYEQYF. Written as DNA, the CDR3 is TGTGCCAGCCGGAGGGGCGGGAGGGCCTACGAGCAGTACTTC. The rearrangement uses TRBV6-4 and TRBJ2-7; 9 nucleotides match TRBD2. V trimming: 8 bases; J trimming: 2 bases; junction bases outside the gene matches: 7. Germline V gives CDR1 MRHNA, CDR2 SNTAGT. The CDR3 covers 14 residues.

The genes are TRBV19 and TRBJ1-2; tentatively, D is TRBD1 (6 bases). Trimming removed 3 bases from V and 4 bases from J, with 27 bases in between. Germline-derived CDR1 and CDR2 are LNHDA and SQIVND (reference sequence). CDR3 size: 19 residues. The DNA of the CDR3 is TGTGCCAGTAGTATGAGGCGGTCGACTTCGGGGGGCCGGATCTATGGCTACACCTTC. Encoded protein: CASSMRRSTSGGRIYGYTF.

In this sample, this clone turned up once. J is TRBJ2-7 and V is TRBV19, with 8 bases that match TRBD1. V trimming: 5 bases; J trimming: 1 base; junction bases outside the gene matches: 7. The CDR3 has 15 residues. Germline loops: CDR1 LNHDA, CDR2 SQIVND (reference sequence). The CDR3 here is CASSGGQAASYEQYF. In DNA form, the CDR3 reads TGTGCCAGTAGTGGGGGACAGGCCGCTTCCTACGAGCAGTACTTC.

The J gene is TRBJ2-1, the V gene TRBV10-2; 9 positions match TRBD1. The CDR3 spans 14 residues. Trimming at V came to 6 bases and at J to 15 bases, leaving 15 bases not matched to a gene. Germline assignment: CDR1 WSHSY and CDR2 SAAADI. The CDR3 nucleotides are TGCGCCAGCAGGAACTTACTGGGACAGGGACCGAGGTTCTTC. Translation: CASRNLLGQGPRFF.

The CDR3 reads CATSRDRDRGGRDTLHF. CDR3 bases: TGTGCCACCAGCAGAGATCGTGACAGGGGCGGACGAGACACCCTCCACTTT. The chain recombines TRBV15 with TRBJ1-6, with 8 positions matching TRBD1. Losses at the gene ends were 0 bases for V and 14 bases for J; bases not matched to a gene: 15. Germline CDR1 reads LNHNV; CDR2 reads YYDKDF (reference sequence). The CDR3 is 17 residues long.

This rearrangement joins TRBV24-1 to TRBJ2-5, with 8 bases fitting TRBD2. CDR1 is KGHDR and CDR2 is SFDVKD in the germline V gene. The CDR3 is 12 amino acids. After removal of 7 bases from V and 5 bases from J, the junction contained 2 bases not matched to a gene. For the CDR3, the DNA is TGTGCCACCAGAGGACTAGCCGAGACCCAGTACTTC. The encoded protein is CATRGLAETQYF.

This clone was seen once. In DNA, the CDR3 is TGTGCCAGTAGTGGGCGGGCCGGGGGGACCGGGGAGCTGTTTTTT. Translating it yields CASSGRAGGTGELFF. The rearrangement uses TRBV19 and TRBJ2-2, with 7 nucleotides matching TRBD2. Germline assignment: CDR1 LNHDA and CDR2 SQIVND (reference sequence). CDR3 length: 15 amino acids. The trim removed 5 bases at V and 5 bases at J, leaving 8 bases unmatched.

V is TRBV28 and J is TRBJ2-1; no reliable D call. Trimming removed 5 bases from V and 3 bases from J, with 14 bases in between. The CDR3 is made up of 15 amino acids. From germline, CDR1 is MDHEN and CDR2 SYDVKM. This CDR3 is CASSHQLPRYNEQFF. In nucleotides, the CDR3 is TGTGCCAGCAGTCACCAACTACCCCGCTACAATGAGCAGTTCTTC.

The chain carries TRBV10-3 and TRBJ2-2; possibly TRBD2 for D (5 bases). The germline gives CDR1 ENHRY, CDR2 SYGVKD. V lost 9 bases and J lost 3, with 14 bases in between. The CDR3 totals 14 residues. CDR3 residues: CAMTRDLDTGELFF. The DNA for the CDR3 is TGTGCCATGACGAGGGATTTGGACACCGGGGAGCTGTTTTTT.

This sequence joins TRBV9 and TRBJ1-3; no firm D call. CDR1 and CDR2 from the germline V gene are SGDLS and YYNGEE. There are 16 residues in the CDR3. V was pared by 6 bases and J by 0 bases, with 16 bases between. The CDR3 region is CASTRGPPVSGNTIYF. CDR3 nucleotides: TGTGCCAGCACCAGAGGTCCCCCCGTCTCTGGAAACACCATATATTTT.

This clone was detected only once. The chain combines TRBV10-3 with TRBJ1-1; D is unclear. V lost 10 bases to trimming and J lost 1 base, with 7 bases between them. CDR1 and CDR2 from the germline V gene are ENHRY and SYGVKD. CDR3 length: 11 residues. CDR3: CATQENTEAFF. CDR3 nucleotide sequence: TGTGCCACCCAGGAGAACACTGAAGCTTTCTTT.

The J gene is TRBJ1-1, the V gene TRBV18; D perhaps matches TRBD1 (5 bases). The CDR3 contains 14 residues. Germline loops: CDR1 KGHSH, CDR2 LQKENI. V was shortened by 0 bases and J by 1 base, with 6 bases between the two germline ends. CDR3 loop: CASSPPGQNTEAFF. CDR3 in DNA: TGTGCCAGCTCACCACCGGGGCAGAACACTGAAGCTTTCTTT. Using reference TRBV18 and TRBJ1-1 for the parts outside the CDR3, the full variable domain is NAGVMQNPRHLVRRRGQEARLRCSPMKGHSHVYWYRQLPEEGLKFMVYLQKENIIDESGMPKERFSAEFPKEGPSILRIQQVVRGDSAAYFCASSPPGQNTEAFFGQGTRLTVV.

The CDR3: CASSSLAGGTGELFF. In nucleotides, the CDR3 is TGTGCCAGCAGCTCACTAGCGGGGGGCACCGGGGAGCTGTTTTTT. This chain connects TRBV6-5 to TRBJ2-2; TRBD2 aligns across 12 bases. Germline V gene lookup returns CDR1 MNHEY and CDR2 SVGAGI. J lost 4 bases, V lost 6 bases, and 3 bases had no gene match. The CDR3 has 15 amino acids.

The chain carries TRBV7-9 and TRBJ1-1, with 7 bases fitting TRBD1. The V gene's germline CDR1 is SEHNR and CDR2 FQNEAQ (reference sequence). This CDR3 region has 14 residues. V was clipped by 3 bases and J by 4 bases; unmatched bases: 5. CDR3 DNA: TGTGCCAGCAGCTTGGAGGGGGCCGTCACTGAAGCTTTCTTT. Translating it yields CASSLEGAVTEAFF.